One sample yielded the 20 T cell receptor beta chains listed below, sequenced in a study of T cell repertoires in cytomegalovirus infection. No antigen has been assigned to these receptors. TCRdb processed the reads anew with MiXCR; each CDR3 protein has one entry. The data contain 750,000 to 950,000 distinct CDR3 sequences, 25% to 30% of them singletons. The sequencing here drew on cultured CD8+ T cells from PBMCs, taken from culture after CMV antigen stimulation. Every receptor here comes from a human donor in good health (CMV status not recorded). Some clones in this sample may be carry-over from other donors' samples.

This rearrangement joins TRBV20-1 to TRBJ2-2, with no clear D. Trimming shortened V by 5 bases and J by 8 bases, and 21 bases separated the two germline ends. Germline V gene sequence: CDR1 DFQATT, CDR2 SNEGSKA (reference sequence). The CDR3 sequence is 15 residues long. CDR3: CSALSTRTGRGELFF. In DNA, the CDR3 is TGCAGTGCTCTCTCTACCCGAACCGGACGGGGGGAGCTGTTTTTT.

The chain joins TRBV19 to TRBJ2-1; TRBD1 agrees at 10 bases. From germline, CDR1 is LNHDA and CDR2 SQIVND (reference sequence). The length of the CDR3 is 16 residues. V shed 3 bases, J shed 2 bases, and the junction held 4 bases outside the gene matches. The CDR3 is CASSIGTGVAYNEQFF. CDR3 nucleotides: TGTGCCAGTAGTATCGGGACAGGGGTCGCCTACAATGAGCAGTTCTTC.

V usage is TRBV6-2 or TRBV6-3 and J usage is TRBJ2-7; D uncertain. CDR1 and CDR2 (germline): MNHEY, SVGEGT. The V end was cut by 3 bases, the J end by 5 bases, with 5 bases between. There are 11 residues in the CDR3. The CDR3 DNA is TGTGCCAGCAGTTATGCGGACGAGCAGTACTTC. Its protein is CASSYADEQYF.

This clonotype was seen more than once but under ten times. The chain links TRBV27 to TRBJ1-1; D is perhaps TRBD1 (5 bases). In germline, CDR1 is MNHEY, CDR2 SMNVEV (reference sequence). The CDR3 totals 14 residues. The V and J ends lost 3 bases and 4 bases respectively, with 12 bases between them. The CDR3 is CASSFSGVLTEAFF. The CDR3 DNA reads TGTGCCAGCAGTTTCTCGGGGGTTCTCACTGAAGCTTTCTTT.

In its sample, this clonotype was seen a few times. The chain couples TRBV18 to TRBJ2-5; 8 bases align to TRBD1. The V segment lost 3 bases and the J segment 9 bases; nucleotides outside the gene matches: 6. This CDR3 is 13 amino acids long. Germline V gives CDR1 KGHSH, CDR2 LQKENI. The CDR3 region has the DNA TGTGCCAGCTCACCGGGGACAGGAGATGCCCAGTACTTC. It is translated as CASSPGTGDAQYF.

The sample holds a few counts of this clonotype. This chain links TRBV7-3 with TRBJ2-6, with D hard to call. Trimming took off 5 bases at V and 1 base at J, with 9 bases between the two ends. Germline CDR1 reads SGHTA; CDR2 reads FQGTGA. The CDR3 spans 15 residues. The CDR3 sequence: CASSPYVSGANVLTF. The CDR3 DNA is TGTGCCAGCAGCCCTTACGTATCTGGGGCCAACGTCCTGACTTTC. The full variable domain, with the rest looked up from reference TRBV7-3 and TRBJ2-6, is GAGVSQTPSNKVTEKGKYVELRCDPISGHTALYWYRQSLGQGPEFLIYFQGTGAADDSGLPNDRFFAVRPEGSVSTLKIQRTERGDSAVYLCASSPYVSGANVLTFGAGSRLTVL.

This clonotype was observed many times. This rearrangement joins TRBV12-3 or TRBV12-4 to TRBJ1-1; 8 nucleotides agree with TRBD1. This CDR3 comprises 13 residues. The J segment lost 1 base and the V segment lost 6 bases, leaving 1 base of the junction unmatched. CDR3 protein: CASRQGGNTEAFF. The CDR3 DNA reads TGTGCCAGCAGACAGGGGGGGAACACTGAAGCTTTCTTT.

DNA of the CDR3: TGTGCCAGCAGCCACCGGTTGGGGGGGTACAATGAGCAGTTCTTC. This translates into CASSHRLGGYNEQFF. The genes are TRBV7-6 and TRBJ2-1, with TRBD2 identical over 7 bases. This CDR3 region has 15 residues. Losses at the gene ends were 5 bases for V and 4 bases for J; bases not matched to a gene: 8. Germline V gives CDR1 SGHVS, CDR2 FNYEAQ.

The chain links TRBV5-1 to TRBJ1-3; 7 bases fit TRBD1. The CDR3 has 14 amino acids. With 0 bases clipped from V and 6 bases from J, the junction kept 3 bases outside the gene matches. Germline lookup yields CDR1 SGHRS and CDR2 YFSETQ. CDR3 protein: CASSLGQGPNTIYF. The DNA for the CDR3 is TGCGCCAGCAGCTTGGGACAGGGCCCAAACACCATATATTTT.

This clonotype was counted a few times. The chain uses TRBV6-5 and TRBJ1-5, with TRBD1 matching 8 bases. Per the germline V gene, CDR1 is MNHEY and CDR2 is SVGAGI. The CDR3 length is 15 residues. J gave up 6 bases and V 6 bases, and 10 bases lay outside the gene matches. The CDR3 reads CASSTDRESSQPQHF. The DNA for the CDR3 is TGTGCCAGCAGCACGGACAGGGAGAGTAGTCAGCCCCAGCATTTT.

The chain's CDR3 is CASSQLDGQLAEAFF. The CDR3 region has the DNA TGCGCCAGCAGCCAACTGGATGGACAGTTGGCTGAAGCTTTCTTT. The V and J genes are TRBV4-1 and TRBJ1-1; D might be TRBD1 (6 bases). V lost 2 bases to trimming and J lost 6 bases, with 16 bases between them. Germline-derived CDR1 and CDR2 are MGHRA and YSYEKL. The CDR3 is made up of 15 amino acids.

This clonotype was observed a handful of times. The chain links TRBV19 to TRBJ1-2, with a tentative D call TRBD1 (6 bases). Germline CDR1 and CDR2: LNHDA and SQIVND (reference sequence). There are 15 residues in the CDR3. V was trimmed by 5 bases and J by 1 base, leaving 14 bases between them. This CDR3 reads CASSPTGALNYGYTF. DNA for the CDR3: TGTGCCAGTAGTCCCACGGGGGCCCTTAACTATGGCTACACCTTC.

This clonotype was counted between two and nine times. The rearrangement links TRBV7-9 to TRBJ2-7, with 10 bases matching TRBD1. This CDR3 spans 17 amino acids. CDR1 and CDR2 (germline): SEHNR, FQNEAQ (reference sequence). Losses at the gene ends were 5 bases for V and 3 bases for J; bases not matched to a gene: 13. Written as DNA, the CDR3 is TGTGCCAGCAGCAAAGGACAGGGGGTAAGCCTCGACTACGAGCAGTACTTC. It translates to CASSKGQGVSLDYEQYF.

In this sample, this clonotype turned up a few times. This CDR3 is CASSQRSAGFEAFF. CDR3 sequence (DNA): TGCGCCAGCAGCCAAAGGAGTGCCGGATTTGAAGCTTTCTTT. This chain joins TRBV4-1 and TRBJ1-1; no definite D call. V dropped 2 bases and J dropped 7 bases, with 14 bases sitting between them. The CDR3 extends over 14 amino acids. Germline assignment: CDR1 MGHRA and CDR2 YSYEKL.

The chain has TRBV7-6 and TRBJ1-1; D gene ambiguous. Germline values: CDR1 SGHVS, CDR2 FNYEAQ. The CDR3 is 15 amino acids. V was cut by 0 bases and J by 1 base, with 9 bases left in between. The CDR3 bases are TGTGCCAGCAGCTTAGCGGACTGGGGGAACACTGAAGCTTTCTTT. Translation gives CASSLADWGNTEAFF.

This clonotype was counted many times. The genes are TRBV7-8 and TRBJ2-1, with TRBD1 identical over 9 bases. CDR1 and CDR2 (germline): SGHVS, FQNEAQ. V trimming: 0 bases; J trimming: 6 bases; junction bases outside the gene matches: 3. CDR3 length equals 15 residues. CDR3 DNA: TGTGCCAGCAGCTTAGCCGGGACAGGGATCAATGAGCAGTTCTTC. Residues: CASSLAGTGINEQFF.

Ten or more counts support this clonotype. The J gene is TRBJ2-1, the V gene TRBV7-8; D gene uncertain. Per the germline V gene, CDR1 is SGHVS and CDR2 is FQNEAQ. V lost 7 bases and J lost 4, with 17 bases in between. This CDR3 has 15 amino acids. The DNA for the CDR3 is TGTGCCAGCAACCCGATGGAAGGGTCGTACAATGAGCAGTTCTTC. This gives the protein CASNPMEGSYNEQFF.

The chain combines TRBV10-3 with TRBJ2-6; D ambiguous. V shed 6 bases and J shed 0 bases, with 12 bases lying between them. CDR1 is ENHRY and CDR2 is SYGVKD in the germline V gene. This CDR3 has 16 residues. CDR3 protein: CAIRGPEVSGANVLTF. CDR3 nucleotides: TGTGCCATCAGAGGACCGGAAGTCTCTGGGGCCAACGTCCTGACTTTC.

This clonotype was found many times. This chain joins TRBV7-9 and TRBJ2-1, with 10 bases identical to TRBD2. The length of the CDR3 is 16 residues. With V trimmed by 4 bases and J by 5 bases, 8 bases remained unmatched. The germline gives CDR1 SEHNR, CDR2 FQNEAQ (reference sequence). In nucleotides, the CDR3 is TGTGCCAGCAGCTCTACCAGCGGGGGGGCCCACAATGAGCAGTTCTTC. Residues: CASSSTSGGAHNEQFF.

The sample holds one count of this clonotype. The chain recombines TRBV13 with TRBJ2-5; TRBD2 agrees at 11 bases. CDR3 length: 16 amino acids. The germline CDR1 and CDR2 sequences are PRHDT and FYEKMQ (reference sequence). V lost 5 bases, J lost 5 bases, and 10 bases stayed unmatched. The CDR3: CASSTRTSGYWETQYF. In DNA, the CDR3 is TGTGCCAGCAGCACCCGGACTAGCGGGTACTGGGAGACCCAGTACTTC.